Each of the 7 T cell receptor beta chains below was sequenced from the same sample in a study of blood T cells in healthy people across ages. Using a J-beta primer mix together with a sample-barcoded 5' primer, a second PCR was run for roughly 6 to 11 cycles. MiXCR was run by TCRdb on the 5' RACE reads, yielding one entry per CDR3 protein. Of 800,000 or so distinct CDR3 sequences detected, roughly 25% appear once; the ten largest clones hold more than 3%. These data also formed part of another study, on T cells of mothers and their children.

Sequencing was carried out using blood. These receptors were collected from a boy between 10 and 17 years old in good health.

The chain carries TRBV20-1 and TRBJ2-7, with 11 positions matching TRBD2. CDR3 length equals 15 residues. V dropped 6 bases and J dropped 2; count of bases not matched to a gene: 9. Germline V gene sequence: CDR1 DFQATT, CDR2 SNEGSKA (reference sequence). CDR3 residues: CSAETLTSGAYEQYF. CDR3 coding DNA: TGCAGTGCCGAGACCCTGACTAGCGGGGCCTACGAGCAGTACTTC.

This clonotype turned up a few times. V is TRBV4-2 and J is TRBJ1-1; no definite D call. This CDR3 spans 15 amino acids. V was clipped by 3 bases and J by 0 bases, with 11 bases between them. Germline-derived CDR1 and CDR2 are LGHNA and YNFKEQ. The CDR3 region is CASSHLTDMNTEAFF. CDR3 DNA: TGTGCCAGCAGCCACCTGACTGACATGAACACTGAAGCTTTCTTT.

This clonotype was seen only a few times. The J gene is TRBJ2-3, the V gene TRBV25-1; D is perhaps TRBD2 (5 bases). The germline CDR1 and CDR2 sequences are MGHDK and SYGVNS. CDR3 length: 16 residues. Trimming left V 4 bases short and J 2 bases short, with 16 bases between. CDR3 nucleotide sequence: TGTGCCAGCAGTGTGGGGAGCGGCTTCTTCACAGATACGCAGTATTTT. Its translation is CASSVGSGFFTDTQYF. The whole variable domain, remainder taken from reference TRBV25-1 and TRBJ2-3, is EADIYQTPRYLVIGTGKKITLECSQTMGHDKMYWYQQDPGMELHLIHYSYGVNSTEKGDLSSESTVSRIRTEHFPLTLESARPSHTSQYLCASSVGSGFFTDTQYFGPGTRLTVL.

Here the CDR3 reads CATSRVDAGGETQYF. The CDR3 DNA follows: TGTGCCACCAGCAGAGTTGATGCGGGAGGCGAGACCCAGTACTTC. The V call is TRBV15, the J call TRBJ2-5; 8 bases match TRBD2. The CDR3 is 15 amino acids. The junction had 6 bases not matched to a gene; V was cut back by 1 base and J by 5 bases. CDR1 is LNHNV, CDR2 YYDKDF, per germline (reference sequence).

This chain connects TRBV6-2 or TRBV6-3 to TRBJ2-7; 10 nucleotides agree with TRBD2. V gave up 5 bases and J gave up 7 bases; unmatched junction bases: 8. CDR1 is MNHEY, CDR2 SVGEGT, per germline. This CDR3 is built from 14 residues. In nucleotides, the CDR3 is TGTGCCAGCAGTAGCGGGAGGGCCGGAAGGGAGCAGTACTTC. Protein product: CASSSGRAGREQYF.

Points on this clonotype: It may be a read error: a sequence one base away is much more abundant. This chain's CDR3 is CSARRAVSHEQYF. DNA of the CDR3: TGCAGTGCTCGAAGGGCAGTATCCCACGAGCAGTACTTC. The chain combines TRBV20-1 with TRBJ2-7, with D hard to call. This CDR3 has 13 amino acids. Germline V gene data show CDR1 as DFQATT and CDR2 as SNEGSKA (reference sequence). V lost 5 bases to trimming and J lost 5 bases, with 16 bases between them.

CDR3 residues: CASSGRDRGFHEQYF. Written as DNA, the CDR3 is TGTGCCAGCAGCGGCCGGGACAGGGGATTCCACGAGCAGTACTTC. The V gene is TRBV7-9, the J gene TRBJ2-7; 10 bases agree with TRBD1. J was trimmed by 5 bases and V by 5 bases; bases with no gene match: 9. CDR3 length equals 15 residues. From germline, CDR1 is SEHNR and CDR2 FQNEAQ (reference sequence).